The present T cell receptor beta chain was sequenced within a study of cytomegalovirus exposure and HLA in healthy donors. Study-level results: Per a later analysis, HLA-associated TCR beta chains showed more clonal expansion than other, equally common TCR beta chains. A few chains linked to CMV were shown in vitro to be specific for CMV antigens. Later analysis associated a missense DCLRE1C variant with TCR beta V- and J-gene trimming.

About this clone itself: Its antigen remains unidentified.

PCR used 60 Vbeta primers and 13 Jbeta primers. Repertoires were generated with immunoSEQ multiplex PCR, while TCRdb's copy carries only in-frame clones and drops some. There are more than 150,000 clones in the sample; 87% occur only once, and roughly 0.24% lies in the top ten. CDR1 is SEHNR and CDR2 is FQNEAQ in the germline V gene (reference sequence). The CDR3 contains 18 residues. The V segment lost 5 bases and the J segment 4 bases; nucleotides outside the gene matches: 14. The receptor was isolated from a girl in the first two years of life in good health and CMV-seronegative. The V call is TRBV7-9, the J call TRBJ2-5; 12 bases are a match to TRBD2. The sequenced sample was PBMCs. The CDR3 here is CASSPRLAGVYVVETQYF. The DNA of the CDR3 is TGTGCCAGCAGCCCCCGACTAGCGGGAGTGTATGTTGTAGAGACCCAGTACTTC. Full variable domain (rest looked up from reference TRBV7-9 and TRBJ2-5): DTGVSQNPRHKITKRGQNVTFRCDPISEHNRLYWYRQTLGQGPEFLTYFQNEAQLEKSRLLSDRFSAERPKGSFSTLEIQRTEQGDSAMYLCASSPRLAGVYVVETQYFGPGTRLLVL.